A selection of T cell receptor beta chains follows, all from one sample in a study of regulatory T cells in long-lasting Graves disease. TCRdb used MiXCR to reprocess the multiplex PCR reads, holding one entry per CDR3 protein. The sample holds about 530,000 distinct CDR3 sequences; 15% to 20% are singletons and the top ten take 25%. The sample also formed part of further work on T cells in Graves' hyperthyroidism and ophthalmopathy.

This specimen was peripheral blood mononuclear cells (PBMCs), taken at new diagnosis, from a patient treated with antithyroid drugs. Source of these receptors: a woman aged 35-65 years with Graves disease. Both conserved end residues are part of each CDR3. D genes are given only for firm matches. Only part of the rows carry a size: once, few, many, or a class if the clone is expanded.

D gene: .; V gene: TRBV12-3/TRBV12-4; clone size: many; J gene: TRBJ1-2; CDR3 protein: CASSRYPIYGYTF; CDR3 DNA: TGTGCCAGCAGCCGCTACCCCATTTATGGCTACACCTTC
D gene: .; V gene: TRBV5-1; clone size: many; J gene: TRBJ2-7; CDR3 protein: CASSPAGGYEQYF; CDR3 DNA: TGCGCCAGCAGCCCAGCCGGGGGCTACGAGCAGTACTTC
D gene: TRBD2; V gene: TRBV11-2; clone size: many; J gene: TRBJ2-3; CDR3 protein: CASSLELAGPSGTQYF; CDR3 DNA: TGTGCCAGCAGCTTAGAACTAGCGGGACCGTCGGGTACGCAGTATTTT
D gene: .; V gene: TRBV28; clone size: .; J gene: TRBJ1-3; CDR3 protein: CASSFTGTYSGNTIYF; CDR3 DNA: TGTGCCAGCAGTTTCACCGGGACCTACTCTGGAAACACCATATATTTT
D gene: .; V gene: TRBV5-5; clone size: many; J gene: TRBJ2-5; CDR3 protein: CASSPLAGSQYF; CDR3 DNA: TGTGCCAGCAGCCCGCTGGCAGGAAGCCAGTACTTC
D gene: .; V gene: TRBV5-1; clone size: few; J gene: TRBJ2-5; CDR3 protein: CASSIGTQETQYF; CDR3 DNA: TGCGCCAGCAGCATAGGGACTCAAGAGACCCAGTACTTC
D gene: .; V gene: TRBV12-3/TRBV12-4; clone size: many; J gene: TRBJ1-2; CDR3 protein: CASSFRGGIYGYTF; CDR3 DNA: TGTGCCAGCAGTTTCCGGGGGGGCATCTATGGCTACACCTTC
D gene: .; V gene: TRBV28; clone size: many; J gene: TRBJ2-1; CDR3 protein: CASRSGVPYDEQFF; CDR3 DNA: TGTGCCAGCAGGTCGGGGGTGCCCTACGATGAGCAGTTCTTC
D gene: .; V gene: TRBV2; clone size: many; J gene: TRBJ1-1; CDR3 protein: CARRTMGTEAFF; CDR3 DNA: TGTGCCAGGAGGACGATGGGGACTGAAGCTTTCTTT
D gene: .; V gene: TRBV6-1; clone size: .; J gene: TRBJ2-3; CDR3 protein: CASSEDSLSLMQYF; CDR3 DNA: TGTGCCAGCAGCGAGGACAGCCTTTCTTTAATGCAGTATTTT
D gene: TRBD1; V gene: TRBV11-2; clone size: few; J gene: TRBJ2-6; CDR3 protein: CASSLGFGTVVVPLSGANVLTF; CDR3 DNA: TGTGCCAGCAGCTTAGGATTCGGGACAGTTGTGGTTCCCCTCTCTGGGGCCAACGTCCTGACTTTC
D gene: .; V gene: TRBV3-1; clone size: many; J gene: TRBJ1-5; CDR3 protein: CASSQGGVQPQHF; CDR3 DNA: TGTGCCAGCAGCCAAGGAGGGGTTCAGCCCCAGCATTTT
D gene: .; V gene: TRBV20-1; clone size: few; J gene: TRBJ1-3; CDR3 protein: CSASYNGRNTIYF; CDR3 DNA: TGCAGTGCTAGTTATAACGGTAGAAACACCATATATTTT
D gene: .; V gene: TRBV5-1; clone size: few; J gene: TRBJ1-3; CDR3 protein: CASSFEGSGLGNTIYF; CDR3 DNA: TGCGCCAGCAGCTTTGAGGGGAGTGGACTTGGAAACACCATATATTTT
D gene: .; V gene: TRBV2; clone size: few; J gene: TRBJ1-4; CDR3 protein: CAIKGSVGEKLFF; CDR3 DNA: TGTGCCATCAAGGGAAGTGTAGGGGAAAAACTGTTTTTT
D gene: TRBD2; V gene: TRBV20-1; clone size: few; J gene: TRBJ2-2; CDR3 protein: CSAPGGAGDTGELFF; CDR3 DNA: TGCAGTGCTCCCGGGGGGGCGGGGGACACCGGGGAGCTGTTTTTT
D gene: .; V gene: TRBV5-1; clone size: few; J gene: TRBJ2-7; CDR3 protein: CASSSDGFGPYEQYF; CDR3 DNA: TGCGCCAGCAGCTCGGACGGGTTCGGGCCCTACGAGCAGTACTTC